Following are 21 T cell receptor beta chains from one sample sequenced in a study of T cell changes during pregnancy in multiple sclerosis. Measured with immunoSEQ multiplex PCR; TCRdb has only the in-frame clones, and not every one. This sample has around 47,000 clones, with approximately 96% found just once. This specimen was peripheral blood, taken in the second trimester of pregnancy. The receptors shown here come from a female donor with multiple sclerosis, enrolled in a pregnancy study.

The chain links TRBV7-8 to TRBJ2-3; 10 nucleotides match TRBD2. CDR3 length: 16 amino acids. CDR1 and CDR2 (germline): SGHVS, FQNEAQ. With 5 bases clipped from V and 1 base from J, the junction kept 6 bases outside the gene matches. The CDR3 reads CASSPWTSGGTDTQYF. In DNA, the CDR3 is TGTGCCAGCAGCCCGTGGACTAGCGGCGGCACAGATACGCAGTATTTT.

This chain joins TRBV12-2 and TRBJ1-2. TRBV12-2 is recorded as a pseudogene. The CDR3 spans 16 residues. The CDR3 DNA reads TGTGCAAGTCGCTTAGCGAGAGAGAAACCTAACTATGGCTACACCTTC. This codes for CASRLAREKPNYGYTF.

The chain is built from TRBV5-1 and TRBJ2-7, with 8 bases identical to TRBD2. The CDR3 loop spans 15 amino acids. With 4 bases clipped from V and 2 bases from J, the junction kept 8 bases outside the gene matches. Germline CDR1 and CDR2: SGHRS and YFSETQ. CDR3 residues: CASSLKAGGTYEQYF. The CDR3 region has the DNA TGCGCCAGCAGCCTGAAGGCGGGGGGAACCTACGAGCAGTACTTC.

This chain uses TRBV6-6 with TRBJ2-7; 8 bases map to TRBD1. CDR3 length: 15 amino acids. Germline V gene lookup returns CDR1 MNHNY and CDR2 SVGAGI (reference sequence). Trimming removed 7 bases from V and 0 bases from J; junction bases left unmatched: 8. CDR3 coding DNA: TGTGCCAGCACCCCGCGGGACAGGAGCTCCTACGAGCAGTACTTC. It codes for CASTPRDRSSYEQYF.

The CDR3 is CASSPLSGLKNNEQFF. In DNA form, the CDR3 reads TGTGCCAGCTCACCCCTATCGGGACTAAAGAACAATGAGCAGTTCTTC. V usage is TRBV18 and J usage is TRBJ2-1, with 7 bases that match TRBD2. Germline V lookup: CDR1 KGHSH, CDR2 LQKENI. Trimming removed 3 bases from V and 5 bases from J; junction bases left unmatched: 10. The CDR3 is made up of 16 amino acids.

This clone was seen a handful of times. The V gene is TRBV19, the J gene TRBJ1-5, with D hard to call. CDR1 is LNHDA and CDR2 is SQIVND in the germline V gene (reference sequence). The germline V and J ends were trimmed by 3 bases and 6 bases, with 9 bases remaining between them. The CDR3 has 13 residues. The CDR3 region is CASSMGRAQPQHF. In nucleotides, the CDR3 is TGTGCCAGTAGTATGGGGAGGGCTCAGCCCCAGCATTTT.

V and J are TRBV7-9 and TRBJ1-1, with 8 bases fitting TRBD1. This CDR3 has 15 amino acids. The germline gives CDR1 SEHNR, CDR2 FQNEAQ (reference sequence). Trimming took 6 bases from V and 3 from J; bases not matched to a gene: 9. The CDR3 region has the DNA TGTGCCAGCAGGTACGGCAGGGGGCGGGACACTGAAGCTTTCTTT. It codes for CASRYGRGRDTEAFF.

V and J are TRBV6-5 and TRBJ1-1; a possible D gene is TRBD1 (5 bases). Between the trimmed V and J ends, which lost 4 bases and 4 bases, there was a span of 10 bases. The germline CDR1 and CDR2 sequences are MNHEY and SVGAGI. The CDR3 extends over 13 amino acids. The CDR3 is CASSLTVSTEAFF. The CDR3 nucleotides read TGTGCCAGCAGTTTGACAGTCAGCACTGAAGCTTTCTTT.

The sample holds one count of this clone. Here the CDR3 DNA reads TGTGCCAGCAGCTCCGGTCCGAGGCAGATTAATTCACCCCTCCACTTT. It codes for CASSSGPRQINSPLHF. The genes are TRBV7-2 and TRBJ1-6, with D unclear. Trimming pared 4 bases from V and 6 bases from J, leaving 16 bases between. The CDR3 totals 16 residues. Germline V gene data show CDR1 as SGHTA and CDR2 as FQGNSA.

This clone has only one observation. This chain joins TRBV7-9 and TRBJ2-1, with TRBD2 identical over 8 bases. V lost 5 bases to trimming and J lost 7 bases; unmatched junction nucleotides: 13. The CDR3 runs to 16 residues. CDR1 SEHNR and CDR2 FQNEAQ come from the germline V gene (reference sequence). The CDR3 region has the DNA TGTGCCAGCAGCGAAGGCCCGGCGGGAGGTTCTAATGAGCAGTTCTTC. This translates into CASSEGPAGGSNEQFF.

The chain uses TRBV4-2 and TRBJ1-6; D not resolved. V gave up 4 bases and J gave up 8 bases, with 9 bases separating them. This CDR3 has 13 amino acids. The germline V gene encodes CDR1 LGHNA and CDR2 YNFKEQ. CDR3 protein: CASSPQGDSPLHF. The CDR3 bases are TGTGCCAGCAGCCCCCAAGGAGATTCACCCCTCCACTTT.

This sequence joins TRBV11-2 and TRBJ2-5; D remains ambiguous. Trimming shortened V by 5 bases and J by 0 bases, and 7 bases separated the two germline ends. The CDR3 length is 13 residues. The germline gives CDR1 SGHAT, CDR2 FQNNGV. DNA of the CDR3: TGTGCCAGCAGCCGAGGATACCAAGAGACCCAGTACTTC. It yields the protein CASSRGYQETQYF.

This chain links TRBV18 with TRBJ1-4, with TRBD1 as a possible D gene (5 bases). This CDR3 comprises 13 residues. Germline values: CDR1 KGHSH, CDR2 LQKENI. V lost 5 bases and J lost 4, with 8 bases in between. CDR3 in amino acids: CASSWQGNEKLFF. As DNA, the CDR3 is TGTGCCAGCTCATGGCAGGGTAATGAAAAACTGTTTTTT.

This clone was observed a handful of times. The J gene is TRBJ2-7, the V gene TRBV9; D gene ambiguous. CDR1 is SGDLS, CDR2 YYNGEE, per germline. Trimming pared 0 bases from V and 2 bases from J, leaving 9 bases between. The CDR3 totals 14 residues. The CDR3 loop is CASSVGTVAYEQYF. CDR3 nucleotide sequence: TGTGCCAGCAGCGTAGGAACGGTTGCCTACGAGCAGTACTTC.

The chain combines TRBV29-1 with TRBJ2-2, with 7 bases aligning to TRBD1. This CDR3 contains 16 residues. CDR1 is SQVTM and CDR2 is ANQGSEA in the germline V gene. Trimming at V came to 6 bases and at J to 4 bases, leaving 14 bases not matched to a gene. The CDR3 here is CSVTGPGRGSTGELFF. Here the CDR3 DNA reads TGCAGCGTCACGGGTCCGGGCAGGGGGTCCACCGGGGAGCTGTTTTTT.

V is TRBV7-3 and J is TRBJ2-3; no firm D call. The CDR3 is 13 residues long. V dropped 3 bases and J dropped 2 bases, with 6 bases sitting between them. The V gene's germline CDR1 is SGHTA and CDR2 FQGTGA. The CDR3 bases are TGTGCCAGCAGCTTGCCTAACACAGATACGCAGTATTTT. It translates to CASSLPNTDTQYF.

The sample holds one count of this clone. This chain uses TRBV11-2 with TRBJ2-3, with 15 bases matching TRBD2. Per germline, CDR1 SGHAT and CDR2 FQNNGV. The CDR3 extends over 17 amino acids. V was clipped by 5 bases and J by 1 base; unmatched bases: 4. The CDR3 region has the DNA TGTGCCAGCAGCCCACGGACTAGCGGGGGGGGCACAGATACGCAGTATTTT. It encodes CASSPRTSGGGTDTQYF.

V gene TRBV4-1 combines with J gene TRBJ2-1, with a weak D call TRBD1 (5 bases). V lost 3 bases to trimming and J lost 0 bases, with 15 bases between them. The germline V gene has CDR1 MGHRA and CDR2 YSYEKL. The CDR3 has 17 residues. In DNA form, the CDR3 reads TGCGCCAGCAGCCATTTTACAGGCGCCTTCTCCTACAATGAGCAGTTCTTC. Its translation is CASSHFTGAFSYNEQFF.

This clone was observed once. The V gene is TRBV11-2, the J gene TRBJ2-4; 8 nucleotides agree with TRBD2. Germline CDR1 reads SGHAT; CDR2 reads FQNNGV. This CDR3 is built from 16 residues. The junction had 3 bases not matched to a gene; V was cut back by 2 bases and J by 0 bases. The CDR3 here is CASSLRGGLAKNIQYF. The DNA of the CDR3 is TGTGCCAGCAGCTTACGGGGGGGGTTAGCCAAAAACATTCAGTACTTC.

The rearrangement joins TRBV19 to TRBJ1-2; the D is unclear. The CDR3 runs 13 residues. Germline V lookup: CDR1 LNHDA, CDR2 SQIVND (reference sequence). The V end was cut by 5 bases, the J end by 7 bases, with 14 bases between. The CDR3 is CASSPEGAGGYTF. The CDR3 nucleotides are TGTGCCAGTAGTCCCGAGGGCGCTGGTGGCTACACCTTC.

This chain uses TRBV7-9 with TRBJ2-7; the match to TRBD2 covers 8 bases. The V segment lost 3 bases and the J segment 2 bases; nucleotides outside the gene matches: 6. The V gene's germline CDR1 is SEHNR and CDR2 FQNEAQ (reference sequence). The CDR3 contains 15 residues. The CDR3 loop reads CASSFLAGYAYEQYF. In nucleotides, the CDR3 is TGTGCCAGCAGCTTCCTAGCGGGTTATGCCTACGAGCAGTACTTC. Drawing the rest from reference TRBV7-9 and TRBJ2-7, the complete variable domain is DTGVSQNPRHKITKRGQNVTFRCDPISEHNRLYWYRQTLGQGPEFLTYFQNEAQLEKSRLLSDRFSAERPKGSFSTLEIQRTEQGDSAMYLCASSFLAGYAYEQYFGPGTRLTVT.